Listed here are 26 T cell receptor beta chains from one sample, sequenced in a study of blood T cell repertoires in COVID-19. Generated by immunoSEQ multiplex PCR, the TCRdb table keeps only in-frame clones and is missing some. The table records some 250,000 clones, about three quarters of them present only once. Sequenced: peripheral blood. The receptors were gathered from a woman aged 80 or over with acute or convalescent COVID-19.

This chain uses TRBV6-5 with TRBJ1-6; D is possibly TRBD1 (6 bases). Trimming took off 0 bases at V and 9 bases at J, with 12 bases between the two ends. Germline lookup yields CDR1 MNHEY and CDR2 SVGAGI. The CDR3 sequence is 15 residues long. CDR3 DNA: TGTGCCAGCAGTTACTCGCAAGGGGGAAGTTCACCCCTCCACTTT. Its translation: CASSYSQGGSSPLHF.

The gene calls are TRBV11-2 and TRBJ2-6; D is undetermined. This CDR3 has 16 amino acids. V was pared by 0 bases and J by 3 bases, with 9 bases between. Germline CDR1 is SGHAT and CDR2 is FQNNGV. CDR3 bases: TGTGCCAGCAGCTTAGATCGGGTTCTTGGGGCCAACGTCCTGACTTTC. Translating gives CASSLDRVLGANVLTF.

This sequence joins TRBV5-1 and TRBJ2-5, with D perhaps matching TRBD2 (6 bases). The germline V gene has CDR1 SGHRS and CDR2 YFSETQ. This CDR3 comprises 13 residues. V was shortened by 3 bases and J by 3 bases, with 9 bases between the two germline ends. The CDR3 DNA sequence: TGCGCCAGCAGCTGGGACTCGAAAGAGACCCAGTACTTC. Protein: CASSWDSKETQYF.

The V and J genes are TRBV3-1 (or the pseudogene TRBV3-2) and TRBJ1-1; D is unresolved. Trimming shortened V by 4 bases and J by 6 bases, and 12 bases separated the two germline ends. CDR1 and CDR2 (germline): LGHDT, YNNKEL (reference sequence). This CDR3 comprises 13 residues. Here the CDR3 reads CASSRGMAAEAFF. The CDR3 coding sequence is TGTGCCAGCAGCCGCGGGATGGCGGCTGAAGCTTTCTTT.

CDR3 loop: CASSEGTGNYGYTF. The CDR3 DNA follows: TGTGCCAGCAGTGAGGGGACAGGCAATTATGGCTACACCTTC. The chain is built from TRBV6-1 and TRBJ1-2; 8 bases fit TRBD1. CDR3 length equals 14 residues. The V and J ends lost 3 bases and 5 bases, in that order; junction bases with no gene match: 5. Germline CDR1 is MNHNS and CDR2 is SASEGT.

V is TRBV4-1 and J is TRBJ2-5, with D possibly being TRBD1 (6 bases). CDR3 length: 17 amino acids. Germline CDR1 is MGHRA and CDR2 is YSYEKL. The V and J ends lost 0 bases and 5 bases respectively, with 19 bases between them. This CDR3 reads CASSQEVPGHSTETQYF. CDR3 coding DNA: TGCGCCAGCAGCCAAGAGGTCCCGGGACACTCTACGGAGACCCAGTACTTC.

This chain connects TRBV18 to TRBJ1-1, with 7 bases lining up with TRBD1. CDR1 is KGHSH, CDR2 LQKENI, per germline. The CDR3 loop spans 15 amino acids. The V and J ends lost 4 bases and 1 base, in that order; junction bases with no gene match: 6. This chain's CDR3 is CASSLLQGKNTEAFF. The DNA of the CDR3 is TGTGCCAGCTCACTACTACAGGGGAAGAACACTGAAGCTTTCTTT.

The genes are TRBV3-1 (or the pseudogene TRBV3-2) and TRBJ2-7, with 15 bases lining up with TRBD2. This CDR3 is built from 16 residues. Germline CDR1 is LGHDT and CDR2 is YNNKEL (reference sequence). With 4 bases clipped from V and 6 bases from J, the junction kept 7 bases outside the gene matches. CDR3 nucleotides: TGTGCCAGCAGCCCGCCGGGACTAGCGGGAGGAGGCGAGCAGTACTTC. Its translation: CASSPPGLAGGGEQYF.

The V and J genes are TRBV2 and TRBJ1-4; a weak D match, TRBD1 (5 bases). Germline assignment: CDR1 SNHLY and CDR2 FYNNEI. Trimming removed 8 bases at V and 7 bases at J, with 14 bases between. The length of the CDR3 is 13 residues. The CDR3: CASSMGGREKLFF. The CDR3 coding sequence is TGTGCCAGCTCCATGGGGGGACGTGAAAAACTGTTTTTT.

This sequence joins TRBV10-3 and TRBJ2-3; 9 nucleotides agree with TRBD2. V shed 10 bases and J 5 bases; nucleotides not matched to a gene: 13. CDR1 ENHRY and CDR2 SYGVKD come from the germline V gene. The CDR3 extends over 15 amino acids. The CDR3 DNA follows: TGTGCCACAGTCCCTATTAGCGGGGGTGGAGATACGCAGTATTTT. It yields the protein CATVPISGGGDTQYF.

The CDR3 sequence is CASSPITAGNTEAFF. The CDR3 nucleotides are TGTGCCAGCTCACCAATCACAGCGGGAAACACTGAAGCTTTCTTT. This chain links TRBV18 with TRBJ1-1, with no clear D. This CDR3 contains 15 residues. Trimming cost V 2 bases and J 2 bases, with 12 bases left between them. Germline CDR1 is KGHSH and CDR2 is LQKENI.

The V call is TRBV18, the J call TRBJ2-3; 15 positions match TRBD2. Germline V lookup: CDR1 KGHSH, CDR2 LQKENI. Unmatched junction bases numbered 7, after V lost 4 bases and J lost 5 bases. There are 17 residues in the CDR3. The CDR3 bases are TGTGCCAGCTCACTCTCTGCGGGACTAGCGGGGGGAGATACGCAGTATTTT. It codes for CASSLSAGLAGGDTQYF.

This clone has just one count. The chain uses TRBV6-5 and TRBJ1-3, with 7 positions matching TRBD1. The CDR3 has 15 amino acids. J was trimmed by 0 bases and V by 6 bases; bases with no gene match: 5. Per the germline V gene, CDR1 is MNHEY and CDR2 is SVGAGI. CDR3 protein: CASRRQGLSGNTIYF. The DNA of the CDR3 is TGTGCCAGCAGACGACAGGGCCTCTCTGGAAACACCATATATTTT.

This rearrangement joins TRBV10-2 to TRBJ2-3; 13 bases fit TRBD2. The CDR3 consists of 16 residues. The germline gives CDR1 WSHSY, CDR2 SAAADI. J lost 5 bases, V lost 2 bases, and 4 bases had no gene match. The CDR3 coding sequence is TGCGCCAGCAGTGAGACTAGCGGGAGGGCCGTAGATACGCAGTATTTT. Residues: CASSETSGRAVDTQYF.

V usage is TRBV19 and J usage is TRBJ1-5; TRBD1 might be the D (5 bases). Trimming removed 5 bases from V and 7 bases from J, with 15 bases in between. This CDR3 is built from 14 residues. Looked up from germline, CDR1 is LNHDA and CDR2 is SQIVND (reference sequence). In DNA form, the CDR3 reads TGTGCCAGTAGTTCGTCAGGGTTGAGGCAGCCCCAGCATTTT. This translates into CASSSSGLRQPQHF.

The CDR3 coding sequence is TGTGCCAGCAGTGAAGCGCTGGGGGGTAAGGGTGAAAAACTGTTTTTT. Its translation: CASSEALGGKGEKLFF. This sequence joins TRBV2 and TRBJ1-4; a weak D match, TRBD1 (5 bases). Trimming took off 0 bases at V and 7 bases at J, with 15 bases between the two ends. The CDR3 sequence is 16 residues long. Germline-derived CDR1 and CDR2 are SNHLY and FYNNEI.

The table lists this clone with a few counts. One end of the junction varies from germline; a read error may be responsible. The rearrangement joins TRBV7-2 to TRBJ1-2; D is uncertain. The CDR3 is 14 amino acids. Germline V gives CDR1 SGHTA, CDR2 FQGNSA. CDR3 sequence (DNA): TGTGCCAGCAGCTTAGCCAGTGTCGGGAAATTCGCCCGCTTC. Protein: CASSLASVGKFARF.

The rearrangement joins TRBV19 to TRBJ2-6, with TRBD2 as a possible D gene (6 bases). This CDR3 spans 20 amino acids. V was trimmed by 6 bases and J by 0 bases, leaving 24 bases between them. Looked up from germline, CDR1 is LNHDA and CDR2 is SQIVND (reference sequence). The CDR3 protein is CASRSHQSGRRVSGANVLTF. DNA of the CDR3: TGTGCCAGTAGGAGCCACCAATCGGGAAGGAGGGTCTCTGGGGCCAACGTCCTGACTTTC.

The J gene is TRBJ2-2, the V gene TRBV9, with TRBD1 identical over 7 bases. CDR1 is SGDLS, CDR2 YYNGEE, per germline. The CDR3 totals 16 residues. The V segment lost 4 bases and the J segment 6 bases; nucleotides outside the gene matches: 12. The CDR3 loop reads CASSTLGRGSAGELFF. The CDR3 bases are TGTGCCAGCAGCACCTTGGGCAGGGGGTCCGCCGGGGAGCTGTTTTTT.

This clone showed up just once. The chain has TRBV29-1 and TRBJ2-1, with D perhaps matching TRBD2 (5 bases). The CDR3 has 16 residues. V was pared by 7 bases and J by 4 bases, with 23 bases between. Germline-derived CDR1 and CDR2 are SQVTM and ANQGSEA. Here the CDR3 reads CSAHIVAGSAYNEQFF. The CDR3 region has the DNA TGCAGCGCCCATATTGTGGCGGGTAGCGCTTACAATGAGCAGTTCTTC.

V gene TRBV12-3 or TRBV12-4 combines with J gene TRBJ1-3; no definite D call. The CDR3 is 11 amino acids. The germline V and J ends were trimmed by 3 bases and 8 bases, with 5 bases remaining between them. The CDR3 spells CASSLRDTIYF. The DNA of the CDR3 is TGTGCCAGCAGTTTGAGAGACACCATATATTTT.

This clone showed up many times. The chain joins TRBV5-5 to TRBJ1-4; a weak D match, TRBD1 (6 bases). The CDR3 spans 14 residues. With 5 bases removed from V and 5 bases from J, the gap between germline ends came to 13 bases. The germline V gene has CDR1 SGHKS and CDR2 YYEKEE (reference sequence). The DNA for the CDR3 is TGTGCCAGCAGGTGGACAGCCTTCAATGAAAAACTGTTTTTT. This translates into CASRWTAFNEKLFF.

The chain joins TRBV3-1 (or the pseudogene TRBV3-2) to TRBJ2-7, with 10 positions matching TRBD1. Per the germline V gene, CDR1 is LGHDT and CDR2 is YNNKEL (reference sequence). The CDR3 extends over 15 amino acids. The ends lost 3 bases at V and 6 bases at J; junction bases unmatched: 8. The CDR3 loop is CASSHWDRGEGEQYF. The CDR3 DNA reads TGTGCCAGCAGCCACTGGGACAGGGGTGAGGGCGAGCAGTACTTC.

The V and J genes are TRBV5-1 and TRBJ2-7; TRBD1 matches 9 bases. This CDR3 comprises 17 residues. The V segment lost 4 bases and the J segment 4 bases; nucleotides outside the gene matches: 15. Germline V lookup: CDR1 SGHRS, CDR2 YFSETQ. The CDR3 reads CASSLSEAGTGKYEQYF. The CDR3 bases are TGCGCCAGCAGCCTGTCTGAGGCCGGGACAGGGAAATACGAGCAGTACTTC.

The chain uses TRBV2 and TRBJ1-6; no clear D. The germline CDR1 and CDR2 sequences are SNHLY and FYNNEI. V gave up 3 bases and J gave up 7 bases, with 10 bases separating them. The CDR3 has 14 amino acids. CDR3 sequence: CASSEAGGNSPLHF. The CDR3 DNA reads TGTGCCAGCAGTGAGGCGGGTGGCAATTCACCCCTCCACTTT.

The gene calls are TRBV19 and TRBJ1-3; D is perhaps TRBD1 (6 bases). The V gene's germline CDR1 is LNHDA and CDR2 SQIVND (reference sequence). The CDR3 extends over 15 amino acids. V was cut by 1 base and J by 4 bases, with 11 bases left in between. The CDR3 DNA sequence: TGTGCCAGTAGTATAGGAGGGGGATCCGGAAACACCATATATTTT. Its protein product is CASSIGGGSGNTIYF.